This T cell receptor beta chain derives from a study of T cell responses to AZD1222 COVID-19 vaccine. General observations from the study: AZD1222 recipients seropositive at baseline numbered only five to seven. Spike-wide vaccine-associated CD4 TCRs dominated at 160-218 and 743-854.

Germline-derived CDR1 and CDR2 are SGHRS and YFSETQ. V shed 2 bases and J 0 bases; nucleotides not matched to a gene: 4. The CDR3 consists of 16 residues. TCRdb's copy holds only in-frame clones and misses some; the assay was immunoSEQ multiplex PCR. In the table there are some 120,000 clones, just over 90% of which are singletons. Worth noting for this clone: No antigen is known for it.

V usage is TRBV5-1 and J usage is TRBJ1-3; 8 bases fit TRBD1. The sequenced sample was peripheral blood, obtained on day 0 of AZD1222 vaccination. This clonotype was obtained from an adult in good health. CDR3 sequence: CASSLTGGNSGNTIYF. CDR3 DNA: TGCGCCAGCAGCTTAACAGGGGGTAACTCTGGAAACACCATATATTTT.